This T cell receptor (beta chain) emerged from a study of T-cell reconstitution after alpha-beta-depleted transplantation in children. Study outcomes and limitations: T-cell numbers and diversity, one year after transplant, stemmed largely from T cells that were newly produced.

This clonotype was detected ten times or more. Its antigen remains unidentified. Using unique molecular identifiers, the investigators prepared the TCRbeta library. TCRdb used MiXCR to reprocess the PCR reads, holding one entry per CDR3 protein. Of some 300,000 distinct CDR3 sequences listed, 10% are singletons. This clonotype was obtained from a boy in the first two years of life with acute myeloid leukemia, due to receive a stem cell transplant. The sequencing here drew on PBMCs, taken before TCRalphabeta/CD19-depleted stem cell transplant.

The CDR3 DNA reads TGTGCCAGCAGTTTTTCAAGTGCCTCCTACGAGCAGTACTTC. It specifies CASSFSSASYEQYF. The chain employs TRBV12-3 or TRBV12-4 and TRBJ2-7; D is unclear. The ends were cut back, 3 bases at V and 0 bases at J, with 9 bases in the middle. The CDR3 is 14 amino acids.